This T cell receptor beta chain was retrieved from a study of cytotoxic CD8 clonotypes in ibrutinib-treated CLL. On the study more broadly: Responses: some 24 partial, 2 complete; after median roughly 68 months, around 15 stayed remitted, about twelve progressed.

The CDR3 has 15 amino acids. Germline V gene lookup returns CDR1 MNHNS and CDR2 SASEGT. Trimming cost V 5 bases and J 4 bases, with 15 bases left between them. Profiled with immunoSEQ multiplex PCR; TCRdb holds only in-frame clones, not every one. The table has roughly 42,000 clones, 50% to 80% seen once. This clone occurred a few times. The TCR was taken from a human donor with chronic lymphocytic leukemia. This chain joins TRBV6-1 and TRBJ2-1, with TRBD2 as a possible D gene (5 bases). The sequencing used PBMCs, collected after 24 months of ibrutinib treatment. The CDR3: CASSKDSWRYNEQFF. The DNA for the CDR3 is TGTGCCAGCAGTAAGGACTCCTGGAGATACAATGAGCAGTTCTTC.